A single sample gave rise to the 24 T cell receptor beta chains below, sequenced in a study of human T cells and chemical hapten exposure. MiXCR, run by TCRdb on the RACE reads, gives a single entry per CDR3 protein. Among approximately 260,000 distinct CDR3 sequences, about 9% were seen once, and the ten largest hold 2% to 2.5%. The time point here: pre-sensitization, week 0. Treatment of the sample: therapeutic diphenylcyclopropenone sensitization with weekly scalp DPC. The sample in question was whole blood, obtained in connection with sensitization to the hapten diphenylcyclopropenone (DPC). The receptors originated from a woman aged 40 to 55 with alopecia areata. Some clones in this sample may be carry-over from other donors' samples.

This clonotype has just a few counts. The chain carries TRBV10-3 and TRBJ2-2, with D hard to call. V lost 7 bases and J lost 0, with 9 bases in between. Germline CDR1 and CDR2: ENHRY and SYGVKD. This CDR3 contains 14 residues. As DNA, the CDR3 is TGTGCCATCACGGCGGAAACGAACACCGGGGAGCTGTTTTTT. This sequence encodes CAITAETNTGELFF.

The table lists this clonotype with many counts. CDR3 in DNA: TGTGCCAGCAGCCAGGGGCAGGGAAACACCATATATTTT. Its translation: CASSQGQGNTIYF. The chain carries TRBV4-2 and TRBJ1-3, with TRBD1 as a possible D gene (5 bases). The CDR3 is 13 residues long. The ends were cut back, 3 bases at V and 4 bases at J, with 7 bases in the middle. Germline CDR1 reads LGHNA; CDR2 reads YNFKEQ.

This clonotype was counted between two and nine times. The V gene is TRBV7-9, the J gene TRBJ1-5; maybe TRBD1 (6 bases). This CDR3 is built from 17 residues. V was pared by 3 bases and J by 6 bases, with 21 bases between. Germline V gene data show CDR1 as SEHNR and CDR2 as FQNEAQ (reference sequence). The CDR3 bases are TGTGCCAGCAGCTTGGGAAGACCCGGGGGGCGTCGTCAGCCCCAGCATTTT. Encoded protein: CASSLGRPGGRRQPQHF. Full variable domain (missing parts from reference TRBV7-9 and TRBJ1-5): DTGVSQNPRHKITKRGQNVTFRCDPISEHNRLYWYRQTLGQGPEFLTYFQNEAQLEKSRLLSDRFSAERPKGSFSTLEIQRTEQGDSAMYLCASSLGRPGGRRQPQHFGDGTRLSIL.

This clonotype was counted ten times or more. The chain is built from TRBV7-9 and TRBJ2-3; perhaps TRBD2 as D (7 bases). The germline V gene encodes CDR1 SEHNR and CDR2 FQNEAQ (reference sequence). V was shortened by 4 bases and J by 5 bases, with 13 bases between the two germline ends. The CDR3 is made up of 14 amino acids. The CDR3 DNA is TGTGCCAGCAGCTCGAGGGGGGGCGGAGATACGCAGTATTTT. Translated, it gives CASSSRGGGDTQYF.

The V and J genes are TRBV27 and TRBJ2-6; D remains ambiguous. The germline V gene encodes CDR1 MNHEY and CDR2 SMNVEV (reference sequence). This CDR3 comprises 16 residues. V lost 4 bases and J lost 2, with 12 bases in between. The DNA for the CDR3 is TGTGCCAGCAGTTCCCCGGGTGGCACTGGGGCCAACGTCCTGACTTTC. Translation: CASSSPGGTGANVLTF.

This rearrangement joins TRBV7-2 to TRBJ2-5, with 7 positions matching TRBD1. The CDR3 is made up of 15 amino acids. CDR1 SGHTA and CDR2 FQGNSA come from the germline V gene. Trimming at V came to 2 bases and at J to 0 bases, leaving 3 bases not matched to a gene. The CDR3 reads CASSLIRGYQETQYF. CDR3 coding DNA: TGTGCCAGCAGCTTAATCAGGGGGTACCAAGAGACCCAGTACTTC.

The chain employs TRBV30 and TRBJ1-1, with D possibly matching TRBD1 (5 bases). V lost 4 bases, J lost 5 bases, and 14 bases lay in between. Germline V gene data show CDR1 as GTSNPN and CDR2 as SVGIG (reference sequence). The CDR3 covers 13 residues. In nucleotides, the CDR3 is TGTGCCTGGACCCCTCGGACAATGACTGAAGCTTTCTTT. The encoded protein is CAWTPRTMTEAFF.

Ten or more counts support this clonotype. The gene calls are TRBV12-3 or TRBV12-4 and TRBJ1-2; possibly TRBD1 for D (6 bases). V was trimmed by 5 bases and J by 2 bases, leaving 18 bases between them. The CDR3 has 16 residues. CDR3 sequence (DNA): TGTGCCAGCAGTCAAGGGGGGACGGAATCCAACTATGGCTACACCTTC. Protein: CASSQGGTESNYGYTF.

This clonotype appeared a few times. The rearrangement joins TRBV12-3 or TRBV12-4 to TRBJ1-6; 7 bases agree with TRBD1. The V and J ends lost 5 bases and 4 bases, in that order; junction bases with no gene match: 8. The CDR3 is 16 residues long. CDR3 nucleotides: TGTGCCAGCAGTCCCCCGGGACAGATTTATAATTCACCCCTCCACTTT. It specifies CASSPPGQIYNSPLHF.

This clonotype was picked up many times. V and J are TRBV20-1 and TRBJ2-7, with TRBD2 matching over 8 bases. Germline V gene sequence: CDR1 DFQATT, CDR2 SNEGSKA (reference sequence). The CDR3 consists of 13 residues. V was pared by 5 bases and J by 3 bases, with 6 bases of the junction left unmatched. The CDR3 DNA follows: TGCAGTGCTGGGGGACTAGGTCGCTACGAGCAGTACTTC. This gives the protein CSAGGLGRYEQYF.

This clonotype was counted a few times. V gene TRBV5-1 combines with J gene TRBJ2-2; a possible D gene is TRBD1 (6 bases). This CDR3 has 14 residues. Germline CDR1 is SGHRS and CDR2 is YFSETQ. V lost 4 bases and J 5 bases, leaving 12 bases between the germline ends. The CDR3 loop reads CASSVKQGTGELFF. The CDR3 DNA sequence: TGCGCCAGCAGCGTAAAGCAGGGGACCGGGGAGCTGTTTTTT. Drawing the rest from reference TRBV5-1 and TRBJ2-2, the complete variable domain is KAGVTQTPRYLIKTRGQQVTLSCSPISGHRSVSWYQQTPGQGLQFLFEYFSETQRNKGNFPGRFSGRQFSNSRSEMNVSTLELGDSALYLCASSVKQGTGELFFGEGSRLTVL.

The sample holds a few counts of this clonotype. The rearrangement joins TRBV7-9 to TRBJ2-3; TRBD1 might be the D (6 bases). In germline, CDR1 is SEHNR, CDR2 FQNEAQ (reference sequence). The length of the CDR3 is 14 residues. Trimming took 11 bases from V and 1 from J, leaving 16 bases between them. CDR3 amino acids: CALLKGGGTDTQYF. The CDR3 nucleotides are TGTGCCCTACTAAAAGGGGGAGGCACAGATACGCAGTATTTT.

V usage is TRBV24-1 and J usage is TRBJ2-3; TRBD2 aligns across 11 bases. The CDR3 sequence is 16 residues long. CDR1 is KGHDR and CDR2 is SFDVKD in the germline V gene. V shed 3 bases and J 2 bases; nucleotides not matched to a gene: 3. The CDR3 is CATSDIAGGPTDTQYF. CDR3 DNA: TGTGCCACCAGTGATATAGCGGGAGGGCCCACAGATACGCAGTATTTT.

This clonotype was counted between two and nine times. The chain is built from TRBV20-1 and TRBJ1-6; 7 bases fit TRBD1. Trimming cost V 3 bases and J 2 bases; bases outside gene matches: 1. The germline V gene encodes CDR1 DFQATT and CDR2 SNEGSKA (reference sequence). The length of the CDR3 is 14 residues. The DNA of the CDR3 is TGCAGTGCTAGCGACAGGGCCTATAATTCACCCCTCCACTTT. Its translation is CSASDRAYNSPLHF.

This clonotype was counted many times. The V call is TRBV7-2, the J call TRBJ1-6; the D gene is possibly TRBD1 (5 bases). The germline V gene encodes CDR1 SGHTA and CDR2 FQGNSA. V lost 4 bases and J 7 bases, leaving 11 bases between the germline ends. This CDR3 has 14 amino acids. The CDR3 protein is CASSSTVGNSPLHF. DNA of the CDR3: TGTGCCAGCAGCTCGACAGTCGGGAATTCACCCCTCCACTTT.

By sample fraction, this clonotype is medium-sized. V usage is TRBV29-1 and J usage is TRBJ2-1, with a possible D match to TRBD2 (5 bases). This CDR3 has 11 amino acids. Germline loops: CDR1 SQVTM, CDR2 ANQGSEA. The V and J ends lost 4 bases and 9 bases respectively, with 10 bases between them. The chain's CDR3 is CSVASGGEQFF. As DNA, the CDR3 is TGCAGCGTTGCCAGCGGTGGTGAGCAGTTCTTC.

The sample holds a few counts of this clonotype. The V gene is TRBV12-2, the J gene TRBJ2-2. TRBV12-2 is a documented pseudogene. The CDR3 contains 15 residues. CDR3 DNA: TGTGCAAGTCGCTTCAAAAGGAAAGGTGCCGGGGAGCTGTTTTTT. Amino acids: CASRFKRKGAGELFF.

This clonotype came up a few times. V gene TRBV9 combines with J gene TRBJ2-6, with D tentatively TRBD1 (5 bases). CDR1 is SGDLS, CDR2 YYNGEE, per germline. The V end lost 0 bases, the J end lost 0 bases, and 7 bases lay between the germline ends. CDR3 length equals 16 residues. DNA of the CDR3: TGTGCCAGCAGCGTAGGTCAGGGCTCTGGGGCCAACGTCCTGACTTTC. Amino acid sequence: CASSVGQGSGANVLTF.

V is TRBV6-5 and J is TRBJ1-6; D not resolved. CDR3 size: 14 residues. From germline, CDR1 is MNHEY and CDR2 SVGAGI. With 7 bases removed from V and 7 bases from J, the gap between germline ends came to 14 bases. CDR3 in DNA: TGTGCCAGCACCCCCGGTGGGGTAAATTCACCCCTCCACTTT. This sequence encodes CASTPGGVNSPLHF.

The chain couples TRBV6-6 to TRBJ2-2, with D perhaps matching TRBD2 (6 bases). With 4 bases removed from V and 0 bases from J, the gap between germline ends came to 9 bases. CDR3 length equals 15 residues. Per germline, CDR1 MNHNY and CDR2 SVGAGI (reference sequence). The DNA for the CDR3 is TGTGCCAGCAGTTTGTTAGCGGCGAACACCGGGGAGCTGTTTTTT. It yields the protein CASSLLAANTGELFF.

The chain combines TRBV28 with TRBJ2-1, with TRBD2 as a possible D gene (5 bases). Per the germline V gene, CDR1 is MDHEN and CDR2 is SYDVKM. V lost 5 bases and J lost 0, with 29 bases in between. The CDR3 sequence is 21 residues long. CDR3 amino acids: CASSRELVGRIILNSYNEQFF. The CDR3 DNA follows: TGTGCCAGCAGTCGGGAACTTGTCGGCAGAATTATATTAAACTCCTACAATGAGCAGTTCTTC.

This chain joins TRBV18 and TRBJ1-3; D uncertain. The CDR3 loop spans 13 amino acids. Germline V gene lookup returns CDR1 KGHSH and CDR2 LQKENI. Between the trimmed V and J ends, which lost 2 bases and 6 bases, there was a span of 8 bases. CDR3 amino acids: CASSPGAENTIYF. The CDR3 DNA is TGTGCCAGCTCACCAGGAGCGGAAAACACCATATATTTT. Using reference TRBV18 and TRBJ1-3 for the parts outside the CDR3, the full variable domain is NAGVMQNPRHLVRRRGQEARLRCSPMKGHSHVYWYRQLPEEGLKFMVYLQKENIIDESGMPKERFSAEFPKEGPSILRIQQVVRGDSAAYFCASSPGAENTIYFGEGSWLTVV.

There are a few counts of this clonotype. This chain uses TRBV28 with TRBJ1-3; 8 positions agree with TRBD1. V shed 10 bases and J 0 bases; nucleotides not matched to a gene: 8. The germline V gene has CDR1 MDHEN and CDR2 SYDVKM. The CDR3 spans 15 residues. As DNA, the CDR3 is TGTGCCACCTTAGGACAGGGCGACTCTGGAAACACCATATATTTT. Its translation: CATLGQGDSGNTIYF.

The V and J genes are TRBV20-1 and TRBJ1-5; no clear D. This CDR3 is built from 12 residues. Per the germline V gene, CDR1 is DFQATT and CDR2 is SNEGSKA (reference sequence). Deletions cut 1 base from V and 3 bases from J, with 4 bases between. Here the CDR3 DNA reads TGCAGTGCTAGAGGGCCCAATCAGCCCCAGCATTTT. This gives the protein CSARGPNQPQHF.